This TCR beta chain originates from a study of blood T cell repertoires in COVID-19 (dated by TCRdb to about 2020). About the investigation overall: Collaborator samples came from the United States, Italy and Spain and covered acute and convalescent phases of COVID-19. The repertoires were made available in a free public database intended to serve as a resource for research on the immune response to SARS-CoV-2. The material from the prospective study consisted of cDNA or gDNA derived from T cells, B-cell-depleted T cells, or PBMCs. The samples were drawn from the first 160 participants of the ongoing ImmuneRACE study and from 1,200 or so subjects provided by 6 global collaborators. Sample metadata almost always included a de-identified subject ID, COVID-19 status, age in years and sex. Deeply sampled blood TCRbeta repertoires from subjects exposed to, actively infected with, or recovered from COVID-19 were included in the dataset. Where available, HLA class I and class II types were taken from metadata supplied by the sample provider and were not determined by assay-based typing. Beyond this particular receptor, the publication reports: The amount of clinical and demographic metadata varied by source and participant and was provided uncurated.

In the case of this clone: This clone's antigen is unknown. The record has no base qualities; no much larger clone is one base away.

One collaborating source in Seattle enrolled patients while the patients were actively infected and followed the patients over time throughout the course of disease. The collaborating institutions used their own protocols to collect whole blood in K2EDTA tubes. Collaborator samples were shipped for TCRbeta analysis as frozen whole blood, isolated PBMCs, or DNA extracted from either sample type. The immunoSEQ Assay, a bias-controlled multiplex PCR, was used to amplify TCRbeta CDR3 regions from genomic DNA. In the source study's methods: Within the assay, amplification of reference gene primers was used to estimate how many nucleated cells each sample contained. To quantify the absolute abundance of each unique TCRbeta CDR3 rearrangement, sequence reads were collapsed and filtered. Productive Simpson clonality was computed per sample as the square root of Simpson's diversity index over productive rearrangements. As stored in TCRdb, this immuneACCESS dataset retains in-frame rearrangements with V and J assigned. A fraction of the clones does not appear; measured against another copy, unresolved V genes explain less than half of the discrepancy, and the remainder lacks a known reason. Clonal size and the V and J genes are those of that table, whereas D and trimming came from the DNA. In this sample the table shows 300,000 or so clones, about 89% of which occur a single time. Together, the top ten hold 2% to 2.5% of the sample.

CDR1 is given as MGHDK and CDR2 as SYGVNS, both from the germline V gene. The CDR3 runs 13 residues from the cysteine to the phenylalanine. Of all the DNA, just the CDR3 is kept, 39 bases in frame from base 1. A distance of 14 bases separates the germline ends of V and J, which lose 11 bases and 3 bases respectively. Source material: peripheral blood. The chain joins TRBV25-1 to TRBJ1-5; the D gene is unclear. This TCR was recovered from a woman in her twenties or thirties with COVID-19, enrolled during active disease. The CDR3 protein: CAPRVHHNQPQHF. The nucleotide sequence reads TGTGCCCCGAGGGTACATCACAATCAGCCCCAGCATTTT.